This is a list of T cell receptor beta chains from one sample in a study of beta chain features in type 1 diabetes. Sequencing was performed with immunoSEQ multiplex PCR; in TCRdb, only in-frame clones are kept and a portion is missing. This sample carries hundreds of thousands of clones, about 14% of them seen once, and the ten largest clones take just under 0.04%. The source material was naive CD4+ T cells from blood. The receptor set was obtained from a man younger than 30 with type 1 diabetes. The CDR3 runs from the conserved cysteine through the conserved F or W. A D gene is named only where the DNA matches it firmly.

>TRBV2|-|TRBJ2-5
CASSGQGQETQYF
>TRBV7-9|TRBD1|TRBJ2-7
CASSSGTGDSYEQYF
>TRBV5-6|TRBD1|TRBJ1-2
CASNQMAGTGIYGYTF
>TRBV29-1|TRBD2|TRBJ2-5
CSVTLAGGPDETQYF
>TRBV5-1|-|TRBJ2-3
CASSLEGSDTQYF
>TRBV20-1|-|TRBJ1-2
CSASQVVGYTF
>TRBV5-1|-|TRBJ2-2
CASSLGAGWTTGELFF
>TRBV5-1|-|TRBJ1-1
CASSLLRQNTEAFF
>TRBV5-1|TRBD2|TRBJ2-3
CASSLATSASTDTQYF
>TRBV6-1|TRBD1|TRBJ2-1
CASTRAGGAYNEQFF
>TRBV28|TRBD1|TRBJ2-2
CASSHRQGALPGELFF
>TRBV6-5|-|TRBJ2-1
CASNPEDRGYNEQFF
>TRBV30|-|TRBJ1-1
CAWRGVTEAFF
>TRBV27|TRBD2|TRBJ2-7
CASRRYGTSGPRSYEQYF
>TRBV4-1|-|TRBJ2-1
CASSPRQRPNEQFF
>TRBV7-8|-|TRBJ1-6
CASSPTLNNSPLHF
>TRBV9|TRBD1|TRBJ2-2
CASSVGEGQGNTGELFF
>TRBV7-2|-|TRBJ2-1
CASSLRWRQPNEQFF
>TRBV14|TRBD1|TRBJ2-4
CASSHRGRFQNIQYF
>TRBV9|-|TRBJ2-1
CASSVGGFKYNEQFF